The 10 T cell receptor beta chains below were found in one sample sequenced in a study of molecular identifiers for immune sequencing clone quantification. TCRdb processed the PCR reads anew with MiXCR; each CDR3 protein has one entry. The data contain hundreds of thousands of distinct CDR3 sequences, over 25% of them seen just once; the ten biggest clones take up around 0.78%. Material: naive CD8+ T cells from blood, with Jurkat cell RNA spiked in. Sample subset: FACS-sorted CD8+CD4-CCR7+CD45RA+ naive T cells. All receptors derive from a human donor in good health. Some libraries in this study had Jurkat cell RNA spiked in.

V gene TRBV6-6 combines with J gene TRBJ1-3; 9 positions agree with TRBD1. V gave up 5 bases and J gave up 2 bases; unmatched junction bases: 10. Germline V gene sequence: CDR1 MNHNY, CDR2 SVGAGI (reference sequence). The CDR3 is made up of 17 amino acids. The DNA of the CDR3 is TGTGCCAGCAGTCCCTACGAACAGGGGGCCCCTGGAAACACCATATATTTT. Translation: CASSPYEQGAPGNTIYF.

This clonotype was counted a few times. This chain uses TRBV7-9 with TRBJ2-5, with a possible D match to TRBD2 (6 bases). The V gene's germline CDR1 is SEHNR and CDR2 FQNEAQ (reference sequence). The CDR3 has 18 residues. V lost 4 bases and J lost 7, with 28 bases in between. CDR3 amino acids: CASSSLRTILGAIGTQYF. The CDR3 DNA is TGTGCCAGCAGCTCCTTACGGACTATACTAGGGGCAATAGGGACCCAGTACTTC.

This clonotype has more than one count but fewer than ten. The V and J genes are TRBV7-9 and TRBJ1-5, with 8 bases identical to TRBD1. V was clipped by 0 bases and J by 8 bases; unmatched bases: 6. CDR1 is SEHNR, CDR2 FQNEAQ, per germline (reference sequence). The CDR3 runs to 15 residues. The CDR3 coding sequence is TGTGCCAGCAGCTTAGCAGGACAGGGAGGGGAGCCCCAGCATTTT. Its protein product is CASSLAGQGGEPQHF.

The sample holds one count of this clonotype. The rearrangement joins TRBV11-3 to TRBJ2-1; tentative D call: TRBD1 (6 bases). This CDR3 has 13 residues. Trimming shortened V by 2 bases and J by 10 bases, and 12 bases separated the two germline ends. The germline V gene encodes CDR1 SGHNT and CDR2 YENEEA. CDR3 sequence: CASSLQGMKEQFF. The DNA of the CDR3 is TGTGCCAGCAGCTTACAGGGGATGAAAGAGCAGTTCTTC.

V usage is TRBV19 and J usage is TRBJ2-5; D may match TRBD1 or TRBD2 (6 bases each). Germline V CDR1 and CDR2: LNHDA, SQIVND (reference sequence). The V gene lost 5 bases and the J gene lost 2 bases, with 12 bases spanning the gap. This CDR3 contains 14 residues. The CDR3 nucleotides read TGTGCCAGTAGTTACCAAGGGGGGCAAGAGACCCAGTACTTC. Amino acid sequence: CASSYQGGQETQYF.

The V and J genes are TRBV12-3 or TRBV12-4 and TRBJ2-2, with D perhaps matching TRBD2 (5 bases). The V gene lost 2 bases and the J gene lost 4 bases, with 11 bases spanning the gap. CDR3 length: 15 amino acids. The CDR3 is CASSLIEGSTGELFF. In DNA form, the CDR3 reads TGTGCCAGCAGTTTAATAGAGGGAAGCACCGGGGAGCTGTTTTTT.

This chain joins TRBV7-9 and TRBJ2-5, with D tentatively TRBD1 or TRBD2 (5 bases each). CDR3 length: 13 amino acids. V dropped 4 bases and J dropped 9 bases, with 15 bases sitting between them. Germline V CDR1 and CDR2: SEHNR, FQNEAQ (reference sequence). In nucleotides, the CDR3 is TGTGCCAGCAGCTCCCGGCCCGGGACGCCCCAGTACTTC. Translated, it gives CASSSRPGTPQYF.

The V gene is TRBV19, the J gene TRBJ2-2; 9 bases agree with TRBD1. The V segment lost 3 bases and the J segment 7 bases; nucleotides outside the gene matches: 9. The CDR3 loop spans 16 amino acids. Germline values: CDR1 LNHDA, CDR2 SQIVND (reference sequence). CDR3 region: CASSIGSGTGHGELFF. The DNA of the CDR3 is TGTGCCAGTAGTATTGGATCCGGGACAGGGCACGGGGAGCTGTTTTTT.

This clonotype was detected only a few times. The chain is built from TRBV27 and TRBJ2-3; TRBD2 agrees at 8 bases. Germline V gene data show CDR1 as MNHEY and CDR2 as SMNVEV (reference sequence). The CDR3 has 16 amino acids. The V segment lost 4 bases and the J segment 2 bases; nucleotides outside the gene matches: 8. Written as DNA, the CDR3 is TGTGCCAGCAGTTCATTTGAGGGACTAGACACAGATACGCAGTATTTT. Its protein is CASSSFEGLDTDTQYF.

With respect to this clonotype: A clone one base away is much larger, so this may be a read error. The rearrangement uses TRBV11-2 and TRBJ2-5; weak D call: TRBD1 (5 bases). Germline CDR1 SGHAT, CDR2 FQNNGV. This CDR3 comprises 13 residues. The CDR3 reads CARSYPGSETQYF. DNA of the CDR3: TGTGCCCGCAGCTACCCAGGGTCCGAGACCCAGTACTTC. Combining the CDR3 with reference TRBV11-2 and TRBJ2-5 gives the whole variable domain EAGVAQSPRYKIIEKRQSVAFWCNPISGHATLYWYQQILGQGPKLLIQFQNNGVVDDSQLPKDRFSAERLKGVDSTLKIQPAKLEDSAVYLCARSYPGSETQYFGPGTRLLVL.